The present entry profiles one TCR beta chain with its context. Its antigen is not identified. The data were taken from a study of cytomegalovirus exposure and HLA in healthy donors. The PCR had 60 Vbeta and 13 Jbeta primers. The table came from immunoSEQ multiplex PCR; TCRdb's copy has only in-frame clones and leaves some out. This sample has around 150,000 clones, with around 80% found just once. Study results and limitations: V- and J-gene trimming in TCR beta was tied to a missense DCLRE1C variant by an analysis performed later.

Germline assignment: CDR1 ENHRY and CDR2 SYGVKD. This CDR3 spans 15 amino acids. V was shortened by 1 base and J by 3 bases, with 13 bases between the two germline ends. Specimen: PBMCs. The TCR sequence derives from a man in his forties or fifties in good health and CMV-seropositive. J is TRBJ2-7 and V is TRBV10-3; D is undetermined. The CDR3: CAISEFSNSYYEQYF. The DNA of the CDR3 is TGTGCCATCAGTGAGTTCTCAAACTCCTACTACGAGCAGTACTTC.